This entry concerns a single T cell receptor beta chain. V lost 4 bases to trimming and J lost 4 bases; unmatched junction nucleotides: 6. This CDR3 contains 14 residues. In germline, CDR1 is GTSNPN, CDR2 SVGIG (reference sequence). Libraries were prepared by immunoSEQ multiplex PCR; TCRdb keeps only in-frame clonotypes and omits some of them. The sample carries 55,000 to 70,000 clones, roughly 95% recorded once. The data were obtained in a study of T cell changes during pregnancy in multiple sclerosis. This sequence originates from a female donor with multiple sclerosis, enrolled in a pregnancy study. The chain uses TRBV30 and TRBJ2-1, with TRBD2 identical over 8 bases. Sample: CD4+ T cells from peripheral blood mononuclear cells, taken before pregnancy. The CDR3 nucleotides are TGTGCCTGGAATGGGCTAGCGGGTTACAATGAGCAGTTCTTC. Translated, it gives CAWNGLAGYNEQFF.